The next 27 T cell receptor beta chains were all read from a single sample in a study of cytomegalovirus exposure and HLA in healthy donors. The PCR made use of 60 Vbeta and 13 Jbeta primers. Repertoires were generated with immunoSEQ multiplex PCR, while TCRdb's copy carries only in-frame clones and drops some. The data contain 150,000 or so clones, about 74% of them singletons. The sequencing sample was made of PBMCs. The receptors derive from a man between 18 and 29 years old in good health and CMV-seropositive.

The chain employs TRBV7-8 and TRBJ2-2, with 7 positions matching TRBD2. The trim removed 5 bases at V and 10 bases at J, leaving 16 bases unmatched. The CDR3 consists of 16 residues. In germline, CDR1 is SGHVS, CDR2 FQNEAQ. The CDR3 DNA sequence: TGTGCCAGCAGCCCTACGGGGGGAGAGATCTATGAGGAGCTGTTTTTT. Its translation is CASSPTGGEIYEELFF.

The V call is TRBV14, the J call TRBJ2-7, with TRBD2 matching 7 bases. Germline V gene data show CDR1 as SGHDN and CDR2 as FVKESK. This CDR3 comprises 14 residues. The junction had 9 bases not matched to a gene; V was cut back by 4 bases and J by 6 bases. CDR3 in DNA: TGTGCCAGCAGCCCCCGCCCTAGCGGAATCGAGCAGTACTTC. It encodes CASSPRPSGIEQYF.

The chain has TRBV5-1 and TRBJ2-1, with D maybe TRBD1 (5 bases). Trimming stripped 8 bases from V and 1 base from J, with 13 bases between. CDR1 is SGHRS and CDR2 is YFSETQ in the germline V gene. The CDR3 spans 14 residues. The CDR3 region has the DNA TGCGCCAGTTCTACAGGATCTTCCTACAATGAGCAGTTCTTC. Protein: CASSTGSSYNEQFF.

The chain carries TRBV10-3 and TRBJ2-3, with TRBD1 as a possible D gene (6 bases). This CDR3 comprises 16 residues. V was trimmed by 10 bases and J by 2 bases, leaving 22 bases between them. CDR1 is ENHRY and CDR2 is SYGVKD in the germline V gene. The CDR3, as DNA: TGTGCCACCTCTGGGAATCAGGGGTTATACACAGATACGCAGTATTTT. Translating it yields CATSGNQGLYTDTQYF.

This sequence joins TRBV27 and TRBJ1-5, with 10 bases identical to TRBD1. V dropped 3 bases and J dropped 7; count of bases not matched to a gene: 12. CDR1 is MNHEY, CDR2 SMNVEV, per germline (reference sequence). The length of the CDR3 is 17 residues. CDR3 sequence reads: CASSFARDRGARQPQHF. For the CDR3, the DNA is TGTGCCAGCAGTTTCGCCCGGGACAGGGGCGCCAGGCAGCCCCAGCATTTT.

This clone was counted a few times. V usage is TRBV6-4 and J usage is TRBJ1-1; 7 bases are a match to TRBD1. The CDR3 has 14 residues. Germline V gene lookup returns CDR1 MRHNA and CDR2 SNTAGT. The CDR3 here is CATKEGAANTEAFF. Written as DNA, the CDR3 is TGTGCGACCAAGGAGGGGGCAGCGAACACTGAAGCTTTCTTT.

The rearrangement uses TRBV6-6 and TRBJ1-5, with TRBD1 identical over 9 bases. The ends lost 9 bases at V and 2 bases at J; junction bases unmatched: 11. CDR3 length equals 16 residues. The germline gives CDR1 MNHNY, CDR2 SVGAGI (reference sequence). In DNA form, the CDR3 reads TGTGCCAGTTTTTCCGGGACAGGGTTGGGCAATCAGCCCCAGCATTTT. This codes for CASFSGTGLGNQPQHF.

The chain links TRBV28 to TRBJ2-5, with 7 bases matching TRBD1. With 7 bases clipped from V and 1 base from J, the junction kept 6 bases outside the gene matches. CDR1 MDHEN and CDR2 SYDVKM come from the germline V gene. The CDR3 is 14 amino acids. This CDR3 is CASTLGGPQETQYF. Written as DNA, the CDR3 is TGTGCCAGCACCCTAGGGGGCCCCCAAGAGACCCAGTACTTC.

The chain employs TRBV6-5 and TRBJ2-7; the D is unclear. The V end was cut by 3 bases, the J end by 7 bases, with 13 bases between. The CDR3 spans 13 residues. The germline V gene has CDR1 MNHEY and CDR2 SVGAGI. Written as DNA, the CDR3 is TGTGCCAGCAGTTATTCAGAACGATGGGAGCAGTACTTC. Its translation is CASSYSERWEQYF.

This chain connects TRBV6-1 to TRBJ1-5; TRBD1 matches 7 bases. With V trimmed by 6 bases and J by 6 bases, 8 bases remained unmatched. This CDR3 has 14 amino acids. Germline lookup yields CDR1 MNHNS and CDR2 SASEGT. CDR3 sequence (DNA): TGTGCCAGCAGATACAGGGGTTGGGGTCAGCCCCAGCATTTT. Protein product: CASRYRGWGQPQHF.

A few counts support this clone. This chain connects TRBV5-1 to TRBJ2-3; 11 bases agree with TRBD2. The CDR3 consists of 15 residues. The germline V gene has CDR1 SGHRS and CDR2 YFSETQ. Trimming removed 4 bases from V and 2 bases from J; junction bases left unmatched: 3. The CDR3 DNA sequence: TGCGCCAGCAGCCTAGCGGGGGGATACACAGATACGCAGTATTTT. This translates into CASSLAGGYTDTQYF.

This sequence joins TRBV5-1 and TRBJ1-2, with TRBD1 as a possible D gene (5 bases). The CDR3 is 15 residues long. Trimming took 0 bases from V and 3 from J, leaving 12 bases between them. The germline CDR1 and CDR2 sequences are SGHRS and YFSETQ. The CDR3 protein is CASSLAGRVDYGYTF. CDR3 DNA: TGCGCCAGCAGCTTGGCAGGCAGGGTGGACTATGGCTACACCTTC.

Only a few counts were recorded for this clone. The chain combines TRBV18 with TRBJ2-6; possible D gene TRBD2, 6 bases. The CDR3 has 15 residues. CDR1 is KGHSH, CDR2 LQKENI, per germline. Trimming cost V 0 bases and J 15 bases, with 18 bases left between them. CDR3 bases: TGTGCCAGCTCACCACCGGAGGGGATAGGAAAGGACCTGACTTTC. It specifies CASSPPEGIGKDLTF.

This clone came up a few times. The chain recombines TRBV19 with TRBJ2-3; TRBD1 matches at 8 bases. The CDR3 covers 14 residues. With 7 bases clipped from V and 2 bases from J, the junction kept 5 bases outside the gene matches. Germline V CDR1 and CDR2: LNHDA, SQIVND (reference sequence). CDR3 DNA: TGTGCCAGTAACCGGGACAGGAACACAGATACGCAGTATTTT. Amino acids: CASNRDRNTDTQYF.

This chain connects TRBV11-2 to TRBJ2-7; TRBD2 might be the D (5 bases). The V end was cut by 4 bases, the J end by 2 bases, with 9 bases between. CDR1 and CDR2 (germline): SGHAT, FQNNGV. The CDR3 length is 13 residues. CDR3 protein: CASSSGLTYEQYF. The DNA for the CDR3 is TGTGCCAGCAGCTCCGGACTTACCTACGAGCAGTACTTC.

The chain has TRBV27 and TRBJ2-5; TRBD2 matches at 8 bases. The DNA end lines up better with TRBJ2-7; the J call may be wrong. Germline loops: CDR1 MNHEY, CDR2 SMNVEV (reference sequence). The CDR3 has 14 amino acids. The CDR3 coding sequence is TGTGCCAGCAGTTTAAGCGGGAGTTTCGGCGAGCAGTACTTC. As protein: CASSLSGSFGEQYF.

The CDR3 spells CASSFSGITGELFF. CDR3 bases: TGTGCCAGCAGCTTCAGCGGGATTACCGGGGAGCTGTTTTTT. The rearrangement links TRBV7-2 to TRBJ2-2, with 7 bases aligning to TRBD2. The CDR3 is 14 amino acids. The V gene end was trimmed by 3 bases and the J gene end by 5 bases; junction bases not matched to a gene: 3. CDR1 SGHTA and CDR2 FQGNSA come from the germline V gene.

DNA for the CDR3: TGTGCCAGCAGCTCCGTGGGACACATGGCCTATGGCTACACCTTC. Translating it yields CASSSVGHMAYGYTF. V is TRBV5-4 and J is TRBJ1-2; a weak D match, TRBD1 (6 bases). CDR3 length: 15 residues. Trimming stripped 3 bases from V and 4 bases from J, with 16 bases between. Germline V gene sequence: CDR1 SGHNT, CDR2 YYREEE (reference sequence).

This clone was picked up a small number of times. The gene calls are TRBV15 and TRBJ2-5, with unresolved D. Germline CDR1 is LNHNV and CDR2 is YYDKDF (reference sequence). The CDR3 length is 12 residues. Trimming pared 0 bases from V and 5 bases from J, leaving 4 bases between. In nucleotides, the CDR3 is TGTGCCACCAGCAGAGACGGGGAGACCCAGTACTTC. It translates to CATSRDGETQYF.

This clone was seen just once. The chain couples TRBV6-1 to TRBJ2-7, with TRBD2 matching 7 bases. CDR1 and CDR2 (germline): MNHNS, SASEGT. V lost 6 bases and J lost 9; bases outside the gene matches: 14. The CDR3 contains 14 residues. This chain's CDR3 is CASRYSSGGRGQYF. In nucleotides, the CDR3 is TGTGCCAGCAGATATAGCTCGGGGGGTCGGGGGCAGTACTTC.

This clone was counted a few times. V gene TRBV6-6 combines with J gene TRBJ2-7, with D possibly TRBD1 on 5 matching bases. V shed 0 bases and J shed 3 bases, with 12 bases lying between them. Germline CDR1 is MNHNY and CDR2 is SVGAGI (reference sequence). CDR3 length: 15 residues. CDR3 in DNA: TGTGCCAGCAGTTACTCAAGGACAAATAACTACGAGCAGTACTTC. It encodes CASSYSRTNNYEQYF.

The V and J genes are TRBV9 and TRBJ1-2; TRBD1 is a possible D gene (5 bases). CDR3 length: 15 residues. V lost 0 bases and J lost 1, with 10 bases in between. Germline V gene sequence: CDR1 SGDLS, CDR2 YYNGEE. CDR3 loop: CASSVGGQGNYGYTF. The CDR3 nucleotides are TGTGCCAGCAGCGTAGGAGGTCAGGGTAACTATGGCTACACCTTC.

The rearrangement uses TRBV27 and TRBJ2-7; tentatively, D is TRBD2 (6 bases). The CDR3 sequence is 16 residues long. Germline loops: CDR1 MNHEY, CDR2 SMNVEV (reference sequence). Trimming cost V 5 bases and J 2 bases, with 19 bases left between them. In nucleotides, the CDR3 is TGTGCCAGCAGTCCGAGCCTTGGAGGGGAGACCTACGAGCAGTACTTC. Translated, it gives CASSPSLGGETYEQYF.

The rearrangement links TRBV27 to TRBJ2-1; D may be TRBD2 (6 bases). Germline CDR1 reads MNHEY; CDR2 reads SMNVEV (reference sequence). This CDR3 has 15 amino acids. Trimming cost V 7 bases and J 2 bases, with 15 bases left between them. As DNA, the CDR3 is TGTGCCAGCATCGCGATCGGGAGACCCTACAATGAGCAGTTCTTC. Its protein product is CASIAIGRPYNEQFF.

This chain connects TRBV15 to TRBJ2-7, with 9 bases that match TRBD2. This CDR3 is 15 amino acids long. After removal of 3 bases from V and 3 bases from J, the junction contained 6 bases not matched to a gene. Germline-derived CDR1 and CDR2 are LNHNV and YYDKDF (reference sequence). In DNA form, the CDR3 reads TGTGCCACCAGCAGTGGTAGCGGGAGTGTCTACGAGCAGTACTTC. This gives the protein CATSSGSGSVYEQYF.

V gene TRBV10-3 combines with J gene TRBJ2-7; possible D gene TRBD2, 5 bases. The germline CDR1 and CDR2 sequences are ENHRY and SYGVKD. This CDR3 is built from 15 residues. V was clipped by 9 bases and J by 0 bases, with 18 bases between them. The CDR3 sequence: CAIKPRETTSYEQYF. CDR3 sequence (DNA): TGTGCCATTAAACCTAGGGAGACAACCTCCTACGAGCAGTACTTC.

This rearrangement joins TRBV25-1 to TRBJ1-2; D is ambiguous. The CDR3 has 13 residues. With 3 bases removed from V and 3 bases from J, the gap between germline ends came to 8 bases. In germline, CDR1 is MGHDK, CDR2 SYGVNS. The chain's CDR3 is CASSEAKYYGYTF. The DNA of the CDR3 is TGTGCCAGCAGTGAGGCCAAGTACTATGGCTACACCTTC.